In this sample, the clone carrying this TCR beta chain turned up once. Its matching antigen is unknown. TCRdb's table, derived via immunoSEQ multiplex PCR, lists solely in-frame clones and lacks some. This table has about 73,000 clones, around 77% appearing once. The sample belongs to a study of T cell repertoires and HLA-DP antigens. V was cut by 3 bases and J by 4 bases, with 18 bases left in between. The CDR3 sequence is 16 residues long. Germline CDR1 and CDR2: KGHSH and LQKENI. The sequence was obtained from a man aged 55-75 years in good health and CMV-seronegative. The chain carries TRBV18 and TRBJ1-1; TRBD1 is a possible D gene (6 bases). The sequenced sample consisted of CD4+ T cells from PBMCs. CDR3 amino acids: CASSPPGQPTGTEAFF. CDR3 DNA sequence: TGTGCCAGCTCACCCCCTGGACAGCCAACGGGCACTGAAGCTTTCTTT.